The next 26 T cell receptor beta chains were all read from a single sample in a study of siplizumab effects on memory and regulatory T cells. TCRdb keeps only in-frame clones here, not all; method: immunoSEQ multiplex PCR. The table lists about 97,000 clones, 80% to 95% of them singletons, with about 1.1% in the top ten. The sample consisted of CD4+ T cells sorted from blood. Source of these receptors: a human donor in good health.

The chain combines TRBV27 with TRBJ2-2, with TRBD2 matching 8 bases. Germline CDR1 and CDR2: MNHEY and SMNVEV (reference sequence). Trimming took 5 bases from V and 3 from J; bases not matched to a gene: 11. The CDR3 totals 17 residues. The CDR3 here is CASSAIDWREDTGELFF. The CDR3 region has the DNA TGTGCCAGCAGTGCTATAGACTGGCGGGAGGACACCGGGGAGCTGTTTTTT.

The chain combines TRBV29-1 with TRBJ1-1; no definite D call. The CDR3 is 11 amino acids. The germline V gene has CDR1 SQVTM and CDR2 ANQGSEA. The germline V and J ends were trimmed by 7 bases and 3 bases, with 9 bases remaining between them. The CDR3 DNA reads TGCAGCGGAGCTACAGACACTGAAGCTTTCTTT. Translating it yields CSGATDTEAFF. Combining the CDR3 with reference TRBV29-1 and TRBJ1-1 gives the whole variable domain SAVISQKPSRDICQRGTSLTIQCQVDSQVTMMFWYRQQPGQSLTLIATANQGSEATYESGFVIDKFPISRPNLTFSTLTVSNMSPEDSSIYLCSGATDTEAFFGQGTRLTVV.

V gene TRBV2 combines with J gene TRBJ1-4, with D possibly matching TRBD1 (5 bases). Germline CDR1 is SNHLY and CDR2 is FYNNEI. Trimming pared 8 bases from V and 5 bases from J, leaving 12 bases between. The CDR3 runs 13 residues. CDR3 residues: CASHRQQNEKLFF. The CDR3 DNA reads TGTGCCAGCCATCGACAGCAAAATGAAAAACTGTTTTTT.

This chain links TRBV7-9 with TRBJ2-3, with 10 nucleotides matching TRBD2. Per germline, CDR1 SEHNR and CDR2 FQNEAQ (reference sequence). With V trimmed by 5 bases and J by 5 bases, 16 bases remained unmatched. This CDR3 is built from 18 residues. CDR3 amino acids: CASSPKGTDGLAVDTQYF. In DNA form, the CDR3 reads TGTGCCAGCAGCCCGAAAGGGACCGACGGACTAGCGGTAGATACGCAGTATTTT.

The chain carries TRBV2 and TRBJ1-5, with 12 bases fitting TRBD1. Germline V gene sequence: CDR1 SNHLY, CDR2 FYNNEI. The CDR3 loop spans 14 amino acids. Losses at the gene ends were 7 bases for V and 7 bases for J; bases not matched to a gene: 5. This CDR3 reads CASTGTGGAQPQHF. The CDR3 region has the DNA TGTGCCAGCACCGGGACAGGGGGCGCCCAGCCCCAGCATTTT.

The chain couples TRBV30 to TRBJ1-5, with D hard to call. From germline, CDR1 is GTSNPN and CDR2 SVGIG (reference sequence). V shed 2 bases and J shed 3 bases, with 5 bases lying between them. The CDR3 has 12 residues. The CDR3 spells CAWSRVNQPQHF. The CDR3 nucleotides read TGTGCCTGGAGTCGGGTCAATCAGCCCCAGCATTTT.

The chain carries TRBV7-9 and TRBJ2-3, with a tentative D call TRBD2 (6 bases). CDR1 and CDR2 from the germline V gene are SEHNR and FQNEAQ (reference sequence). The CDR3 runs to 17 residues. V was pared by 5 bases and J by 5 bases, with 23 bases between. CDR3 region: CASSLPPEGWFEDTQYF. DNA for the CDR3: TGTGCCAGCAGCCTCCCCCCGGAGGGATGGTTTGAAGATACGCAGTATTTT.

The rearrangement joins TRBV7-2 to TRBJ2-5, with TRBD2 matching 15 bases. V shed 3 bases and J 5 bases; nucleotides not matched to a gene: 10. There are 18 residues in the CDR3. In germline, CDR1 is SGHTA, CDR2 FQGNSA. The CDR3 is CASSFEGLAGGTGETQYF. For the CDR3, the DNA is TGTGCCAGCAGCTTCGAGGGACTAGCGGGAGGAACAGGGGAGACCCAGTACTTC.

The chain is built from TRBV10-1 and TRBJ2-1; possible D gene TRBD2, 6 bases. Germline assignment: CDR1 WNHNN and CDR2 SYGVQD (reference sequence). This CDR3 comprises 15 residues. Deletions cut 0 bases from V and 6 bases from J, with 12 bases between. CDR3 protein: CASSESRGIINEQFF. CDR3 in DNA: TGCGCCAGCAGTGAGTCGCGGGGAATCATCAATGAGCAGTTCTTC.

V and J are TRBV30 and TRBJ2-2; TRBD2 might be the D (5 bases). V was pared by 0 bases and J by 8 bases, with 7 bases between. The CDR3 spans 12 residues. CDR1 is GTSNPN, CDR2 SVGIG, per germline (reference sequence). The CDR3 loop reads CAWSVLGGELFF. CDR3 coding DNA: TGTGCCTGGAGTGTACTAGGGGGGGAGCTGTTTTTT.

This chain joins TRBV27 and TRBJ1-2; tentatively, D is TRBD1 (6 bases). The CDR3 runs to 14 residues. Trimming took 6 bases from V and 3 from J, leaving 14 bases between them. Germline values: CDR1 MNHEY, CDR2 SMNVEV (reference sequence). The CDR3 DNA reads TGTGCCAGCAGAGATTCCAGGGGACACTATGGCTACACCTTC. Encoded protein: CASRDSRGHYGYTF.

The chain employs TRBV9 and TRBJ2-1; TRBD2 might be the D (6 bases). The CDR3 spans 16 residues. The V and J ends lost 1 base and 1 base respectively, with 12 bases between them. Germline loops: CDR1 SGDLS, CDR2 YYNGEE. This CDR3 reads CASSVTVADSYNEQFF. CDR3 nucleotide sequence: TGTGCCAGCAGCGTAACGGTAGCGGATTCCTACAATGAGCAGTTCTTC.

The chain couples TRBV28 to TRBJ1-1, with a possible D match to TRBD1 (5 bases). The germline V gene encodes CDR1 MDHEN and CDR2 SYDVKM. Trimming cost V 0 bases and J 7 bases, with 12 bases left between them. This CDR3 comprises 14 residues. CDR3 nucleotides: TGTGCCAGCAGTTTATGGGGGGAACGAGATGAAGCTTTCTTT. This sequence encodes CASSLWGERDEAFF.

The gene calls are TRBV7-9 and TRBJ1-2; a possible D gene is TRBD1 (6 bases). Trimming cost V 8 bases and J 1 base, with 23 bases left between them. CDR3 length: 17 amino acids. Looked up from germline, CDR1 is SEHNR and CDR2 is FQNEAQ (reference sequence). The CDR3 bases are TGTGCCAGCCCTGGGGGGGGCCGTATAAACTATAACTATGGCTACACCTTC. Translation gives CASPGGGRINYNYGYTF.

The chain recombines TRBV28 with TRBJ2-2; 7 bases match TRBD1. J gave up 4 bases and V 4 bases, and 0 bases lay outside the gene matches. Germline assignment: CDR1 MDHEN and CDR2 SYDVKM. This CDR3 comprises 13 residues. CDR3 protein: CASSSGGTGELFF. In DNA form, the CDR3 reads TGTGCCAGCAGTTCAGGGGGCACCGGGGAGCTGTTTTTT.

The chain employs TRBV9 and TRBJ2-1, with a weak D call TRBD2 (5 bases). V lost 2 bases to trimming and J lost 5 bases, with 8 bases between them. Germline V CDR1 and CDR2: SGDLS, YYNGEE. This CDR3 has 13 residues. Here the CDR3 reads CASSVDYHNEQFF. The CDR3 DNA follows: TGTGCCAGCAGCGTTGACTACCACAATGAGCAGTTCTTC. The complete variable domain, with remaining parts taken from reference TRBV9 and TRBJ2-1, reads DSGVTQTPKHLITATGQRVTLRCSPRSGDLSVYWYQQSLDQGLQFLIQYYNGEERAKGNILERFSAQQFPDLHSELNLSSLELGDSALYFCASSVDYHNEQFFGPGTRLTVL.

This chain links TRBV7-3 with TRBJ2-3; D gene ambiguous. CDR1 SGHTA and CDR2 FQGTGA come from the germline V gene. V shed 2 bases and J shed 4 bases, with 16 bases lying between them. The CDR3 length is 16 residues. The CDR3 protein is CASSLALGEGPDTQYF. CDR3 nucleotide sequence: TGTGCCAGCAGCTTAGCCCTTGGAGAAGGACCAGATACGCAGTATTTT.

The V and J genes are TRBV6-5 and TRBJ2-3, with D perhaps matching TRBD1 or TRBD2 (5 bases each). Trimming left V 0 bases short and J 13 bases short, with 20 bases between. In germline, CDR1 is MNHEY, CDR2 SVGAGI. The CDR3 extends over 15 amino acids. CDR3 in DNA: TGTGCCAGCAGTTACTCGCAGACTACCGAAGGGGTAAAGTATTTT. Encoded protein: CASSYSQTTEGVKYF.

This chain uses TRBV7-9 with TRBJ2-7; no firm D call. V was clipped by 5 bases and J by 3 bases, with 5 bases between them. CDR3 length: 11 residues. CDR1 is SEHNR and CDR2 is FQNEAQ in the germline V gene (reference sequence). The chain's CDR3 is CASSILYEQYF. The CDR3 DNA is TGTGCCAGCAGCATTCTCTACGAGCAGTACTTC.

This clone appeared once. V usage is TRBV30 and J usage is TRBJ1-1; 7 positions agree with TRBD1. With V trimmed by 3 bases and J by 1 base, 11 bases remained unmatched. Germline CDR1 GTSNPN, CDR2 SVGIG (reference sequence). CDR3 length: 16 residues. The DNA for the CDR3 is TGTGCCTGGAGCCACCCCACTTGGACAGGGAACACTGAAGCTTTCTTT. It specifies CAWSHPTWTGNTEAFF.

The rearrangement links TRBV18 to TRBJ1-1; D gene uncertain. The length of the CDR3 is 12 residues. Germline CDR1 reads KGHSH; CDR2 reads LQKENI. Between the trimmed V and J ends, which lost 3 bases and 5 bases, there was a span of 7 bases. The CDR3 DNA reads TGTGCCAGCTCACCGGACGTTACTGAAGCTTTCTTT. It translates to CASSPDVTEAFF. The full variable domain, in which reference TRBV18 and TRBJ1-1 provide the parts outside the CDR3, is NAGVMQNPRHLVRRRGQEARLRCSPMKGHSHVYWYRQLPEEGLKFMVYLQKENIIDESGMPKERFSAEFPKEGPSILRIQQVVRGDSAAYFCASSPDVTEAFFGQGTRLTVV.

CDR3 nucleotides: TGTGCCAGCAGGGCCGGACCCTACCCCGGGGAGCTGTTTTTT. It translates to CASRAGPYPGELFF. V and J are TRBV6-1 and TRBJ2-2; unclear D gene. This CDR3 is built from 14 residues. V gave up 6 bases and J gave up 6 bases, with 14 bases separating them. Germline CDR1 MNHNS, CDR2 SASEGT.

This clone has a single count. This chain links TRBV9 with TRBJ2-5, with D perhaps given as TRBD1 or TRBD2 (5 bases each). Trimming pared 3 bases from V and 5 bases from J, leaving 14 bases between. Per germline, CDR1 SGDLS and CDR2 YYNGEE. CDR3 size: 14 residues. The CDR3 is CASSDGASWETQYF. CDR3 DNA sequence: TGTGCCAGCAGCGATGGGGCTAGCTGGGAGACCCAGTACTTC.

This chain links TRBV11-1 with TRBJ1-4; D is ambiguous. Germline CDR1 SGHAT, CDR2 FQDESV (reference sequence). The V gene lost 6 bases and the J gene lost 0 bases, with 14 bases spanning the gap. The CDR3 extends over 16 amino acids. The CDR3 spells CASSSSAGSTNEKLFF. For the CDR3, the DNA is TGTGCCAGCAGTTCGAGCGCCGGATCAACTAATGAAAAACTGTTTTTT.

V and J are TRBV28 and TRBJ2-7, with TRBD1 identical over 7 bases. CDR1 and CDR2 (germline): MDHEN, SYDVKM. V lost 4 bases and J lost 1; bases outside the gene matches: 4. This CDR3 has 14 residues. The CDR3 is CASSSGTASYEQYF. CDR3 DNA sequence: TGTGCCAGCAGTTCCGGGACAGCTTCCTACGAGCAGTACTTC.

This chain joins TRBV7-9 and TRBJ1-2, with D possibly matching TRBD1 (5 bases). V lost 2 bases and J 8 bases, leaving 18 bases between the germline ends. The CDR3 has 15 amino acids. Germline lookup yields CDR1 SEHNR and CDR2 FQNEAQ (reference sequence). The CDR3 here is CASSLSQGNTRGYTF. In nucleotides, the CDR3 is TGTGCCAGCAGCTTATCCCAGGGAAACACACGGGGCTACACCTTC.